The entry below gives a single T cell receptor (beta chain) sequence along with its context. Its antigen is unknown. Researchers reported sorting CD4+ naive, central memory, regulatory and stem cell-like memory cells via CD45RO/CCR7/CD25/CD127/CD95/CD27. Reverse transcription of all isolated RNA meant that expressed TCRB transcripts were sequenced. Some clones are missing from TCRdb's copy, which holds only in-frame ones; the method was immunoSEQ multiplex PCR. The table has hundreds of thousands of clones, 13% seen once. CDR3 length equals 11 residues. The germline V gene encodes CDR1 SGHTA and CDR2 FQGTGA. The V gene lost 7 bases and the J gene lost 2 bases, with 5 bases spanning the gap. The data are from a study of beta chain features in type 1 diabetes. About the study: Regarding age, gender and cell yields, patients proved similar to healthy donors. Sorted cells from all samples, numbering 100 million to 120 million, were examined. Study-wide results and limits: Type 1 diabetes patients had TCRB CDR3s that were shorter (moderately but significantly so) in all four CD4+ subsets. In type 1 diabetes patients, VDJ junctions had fewer insertions; deletions at these junctions were more frequent.

The chain carries TRBV7-3 and TRBJ2-5; D remains ambiguous. Sequencing was carried out using naive CD4+ T cells from blood. The clonotype was recovered from a man younger than 35 with type 1 diabetes. CDR3 in amino acids: CASTRQETQYF. The CDR3, as DNA: TGTGCCAGCACCCGGCAAGAGACCCAGTACTTC. Complete variable domain (other parts from reference TRBV7-3 and TRBJ2-5): GAGVSQTPSNKVTEKGKYVELRCDPISGHTALYWYRQSLGQGPEFLIYFQGTGAADDSGLPNDRFFAVRPEGSVSTLKIQRTERGDSAVYLCASTRQETQYFGPGTRLLVL.